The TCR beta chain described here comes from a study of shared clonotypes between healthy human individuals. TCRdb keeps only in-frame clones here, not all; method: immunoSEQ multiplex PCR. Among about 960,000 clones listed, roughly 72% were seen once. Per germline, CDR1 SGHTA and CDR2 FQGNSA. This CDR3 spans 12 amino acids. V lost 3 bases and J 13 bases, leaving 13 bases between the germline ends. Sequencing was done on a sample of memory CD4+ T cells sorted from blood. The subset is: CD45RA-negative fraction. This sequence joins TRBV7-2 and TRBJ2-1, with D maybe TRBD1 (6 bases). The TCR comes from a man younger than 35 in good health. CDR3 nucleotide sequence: TGTGCCAGCAGCTTCACAGGGATTTATCAGTTCTTC. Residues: CASSFTGIYQFF. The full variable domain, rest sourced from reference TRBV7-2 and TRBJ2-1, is GAGVSQSPSNKVTEKGKDVELRCDPISGHTALYWYRQSLGQGLEFLIYFQGNSAPDKSGLPSDRFSAERTGGSVSTLTIQRTQQEDSAVYLCASSFTGIYQFFGPGTRLTVL.